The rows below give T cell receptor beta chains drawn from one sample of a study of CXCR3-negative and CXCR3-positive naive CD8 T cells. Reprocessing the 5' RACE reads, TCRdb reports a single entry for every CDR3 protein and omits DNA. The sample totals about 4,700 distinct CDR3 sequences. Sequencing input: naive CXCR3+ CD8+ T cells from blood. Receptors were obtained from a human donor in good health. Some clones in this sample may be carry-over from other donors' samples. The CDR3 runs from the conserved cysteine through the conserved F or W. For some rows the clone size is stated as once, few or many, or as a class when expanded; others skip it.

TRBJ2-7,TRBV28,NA,CASSLVAGEYEQYF
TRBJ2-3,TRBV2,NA,CASSEGAHGTDTQYF
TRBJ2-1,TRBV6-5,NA,CASSYQSGSSYNEQFF
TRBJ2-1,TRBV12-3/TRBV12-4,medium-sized,CASSPGQGYNEQFF
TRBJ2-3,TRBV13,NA,CASSQGGEDTQYF
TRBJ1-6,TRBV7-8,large,CASSLARQAYNSPLHF
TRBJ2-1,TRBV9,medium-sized,CASSVDLDGGLYNEQFF
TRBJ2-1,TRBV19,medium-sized,CASSIHLAGVNEQFF
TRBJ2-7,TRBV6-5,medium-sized,CASSYSLGLAHEQYF
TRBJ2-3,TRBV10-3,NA,CAITTSGHTDTQYF
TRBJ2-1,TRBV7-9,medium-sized,CASSLIETTGEQFF
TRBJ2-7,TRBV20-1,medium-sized,CSASSWEIKDEQYF
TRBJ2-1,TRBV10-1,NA,CASSLGLAGEEQFF
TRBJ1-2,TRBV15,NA,CATSRGEGDPGRTRGYTF
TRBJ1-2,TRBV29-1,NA,CSVESDPGRSNYGYTF
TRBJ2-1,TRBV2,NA,CASSEHRGPYNEQFF
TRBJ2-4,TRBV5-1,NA,CASSLEDFGIQYF
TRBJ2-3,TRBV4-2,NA,CASSLGQSPSTDTQYF
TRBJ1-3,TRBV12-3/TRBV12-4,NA,CASRNWDRGLSGNTIYF
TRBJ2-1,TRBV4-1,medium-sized,CASSPRGSGSSYNEQFF
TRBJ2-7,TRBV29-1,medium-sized,CSVEVEPDYEQYF
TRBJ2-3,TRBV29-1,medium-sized,CSVEDNPDPQYF
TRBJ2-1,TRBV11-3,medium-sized,CASIGGTGGNIHNEQFF
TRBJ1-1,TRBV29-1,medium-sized,CSVEQRGRNTEAFF
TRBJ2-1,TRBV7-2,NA,CASSLQRGLPSSYNEQFF
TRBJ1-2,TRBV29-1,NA,CSVGPMGSGYTF
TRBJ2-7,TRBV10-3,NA,CAIGIVTTYEQYF
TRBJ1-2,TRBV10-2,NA,CASSPVLENYGYTF
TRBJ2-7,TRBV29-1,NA,CSVEGQAGRYEQYF
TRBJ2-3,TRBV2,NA,CASAMEAMRDTSTDTQYF
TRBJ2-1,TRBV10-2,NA,CASSQGPRDAYNEQFF
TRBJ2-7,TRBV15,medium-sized,CATSPEGGLAYEQYF
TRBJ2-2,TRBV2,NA,CASSEVTPSGIGDGELFF
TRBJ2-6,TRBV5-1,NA,CASSLGLAAGSGANVLTF
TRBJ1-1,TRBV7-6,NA,CASSRGEGGTFF
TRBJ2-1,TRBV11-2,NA,CASSLGLDRATNEQFF
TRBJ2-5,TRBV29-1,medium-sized,CSVDIRGRLETQYF
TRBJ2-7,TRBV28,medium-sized,CASSPLAGAGEQYF
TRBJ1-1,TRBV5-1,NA,CASSLNGLFTEAFF
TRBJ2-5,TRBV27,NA,CASSLIGGQETQYF